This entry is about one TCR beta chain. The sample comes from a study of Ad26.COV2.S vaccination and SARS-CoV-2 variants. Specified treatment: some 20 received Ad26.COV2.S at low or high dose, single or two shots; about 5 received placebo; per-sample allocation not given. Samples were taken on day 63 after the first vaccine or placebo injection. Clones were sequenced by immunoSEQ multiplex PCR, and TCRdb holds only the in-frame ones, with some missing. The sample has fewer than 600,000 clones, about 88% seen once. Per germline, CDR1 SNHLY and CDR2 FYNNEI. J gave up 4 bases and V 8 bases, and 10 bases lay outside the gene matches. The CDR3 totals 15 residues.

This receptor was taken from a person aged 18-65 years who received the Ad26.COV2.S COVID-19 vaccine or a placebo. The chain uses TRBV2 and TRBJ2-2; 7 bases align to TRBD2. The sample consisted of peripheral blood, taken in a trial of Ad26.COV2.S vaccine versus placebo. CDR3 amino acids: CASEGLGGPTGELFF. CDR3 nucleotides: TGTGCCAGCGAAGGACTAGGAGGACCCACCGGGGAGCTGTTTTTT.